Following are 24 T cell receptor beta chains from one sample sequenced in a study of cytomegalovirus exposure and HLA in healthy donors. 60 Vbeta and 13 Jbeta primers were used in PCR. TCRdb's copy holds only in-frame clones and misses some; the assay was immunoSEQ multiplex PCR. Of some 150,000 clones in the sample, approximately 82% were seen once. Input material: PBMCs. All receptors derive from a middle-aged woman in good health and CMV-seronegative.

Written as DNA, the CDR3 is TGTGCCAGCAGCTTATTGGGGCGTAGCTCCTACAATGAGCAGTTCTTC. The encoded protein is CASSLLGRSSYNEQFF. The gene calls are TRBV7-2 and TRBJ2-1; D may be TRBD1 (5 bases). The length of the CDR3 is 16 residues. V was clipped by 2 bases and J by 0 bases, with 11 bases between them. In germline, CDR1 is SGHTA, CDR2 FQGNSA.

This chain connects TRBV4-1 to TRBJ2-7, with a weak D call TRBD1 (6 bases). Germline V gene lookup returns CDR1 MGHRA and CDR2 YSYEKL. The CDR3 spans 14 residues. V lost 1 base and J 3 bases, leaving 10 bases between the germline ends. The CDR3 DNA reads TGCGCCAGCAGCCAAGTTCAGGACAGCTACGAGCAGTACTTC. It specifies CASSQVQDSYEQYF.

The J gene is TRBJ2-7, the V gene TRBV30, with 7 bases matching TRBD1. The CDR3 length is 15 residues. The V and J ends lost 3 bases and 7 bases, in that order; junction bases with no gene match: 15. From germline, CDR1 is GTSNPN and CDR2 SVGIG (reference sequence). The CDR3 nucleotides read TGTGCCTGGAGGGTAGGGGGCTCATGGGTTGGGGAGCAGTACTTC. Encoded protein: CAWRVGGSWVGEQYF.

The chain uses TRBV7-3 and TRBJ2-3; the D is unclear. This CDR3 comprises 13 residues. V shed 5 bases and J shed 0 bases, with 6 bases lying between them. Germline-derived CDR1 and CDR2 are SGHTA and FQGTGA. This CDR3 is CASSKSSTDTQYF. CDR3 sequence (DNA): TGTGCCAGCAGCAAATCGAGCACAGATACGCAGTATTTT.

This clone was seen a single time. This chain connects TRBV6-1 to TRBJ2-3; 10 nucleotides align to TRBD2. Per the germline V gene, CDR1 is MNHNS and CDR2 is SASEGT. V lost 1 base, J lost 8 bases, and 6 bases stayed unmatched. CDR3 length: 15 amino acids. CDR3: CASSEVSLAGGTQYF. The CDR3 region has the DNA TGTGCCAGCAGTGAAGTCTCTTTAGCGGGAGGTACGCAGTATTTT.

This clone occurred a few times. V is TRBV15 and J is TRBJ2-1; 9 nucleotides agree with TRBD2. Unmatched junction bases numbered 4, after V lost 5 bases and J lost 5 bases. Germline assignment: CDR1 LNHNV and CDR2 YYDKDF (reference sequence). The CDR3 loop spans 14 amino acids. The CDR3 coding sequence is TGTGCCACCAGCGGGGGACTAGCCAACAATGAGCAGTTCTTC. It specifies CATSGGLANNEQFF.

The J gene is TRBJ1-3, the V gene TRBV7-2, with 7 nucleotides matching TRBD1. The CDR3 sequence is 16 residues long. Per germline, CDR1 SGHTA and CDR2 FQGNSA. Trimming took 5 bases from V and 1 from J; bases not matched to a gene: 8. The CDR3 protein is CASSTRGGASGNTIYF. As DNA, the CDR3 is TGTGCCAGCAGCACCCGAGGGGGCGCGTCTGGAAACACCATATATTTT.

The chain links TRBV15 to TRBJ2-7; TRBD1 might be the D (5 bases). Trimming pared 0 bases from V and 4 bases from J, leaving 7 bases between. The CDR3 is 13 residues long. Per germline, CDR1 LNHNV and CDR2 YYDKDF (reference sequence). Written as DNA, the CDR3 is TGTGCCACCAGCAGAGAAAGGGGATACGAGCAGTACTTC. Amino acids: CATSRERGYEQYF. The complete variable domain, with remaining parts taken from reference TRBV15 and TRBJ2-7, reads DAMVIQNPRYQVTQFGKPVTLSCSQTLNHNVMYWYQQKSSQAPKLLFHYYDKDFNNEADTPDNFQSRRPNTSFCFLDIRSPGLGDTAMYLCATSRERGYEQYFGPGTRLTVT.

The chain joins TRBV19 to TRBJ2-3; D is perhaps TRBD2 (6 bases). V lost 7 bases and J lost 0, with 11 bases in between. The CDR3 sequence is 14 residues long. Per the germline V gene, CDR1 is LNHDA and CDR2 is SQIVND (reference sequence). The chain's CDR3 is CASKVTSSTDTQYF. DNA of the CDR3: TGTGCCAGTAAAGTTACTAGCAGCACAGATACGCAGTATTTT.

This chain links TRBV21-1 with TRBJ1-1; TRBD1, the table's D call, lacks a check against the DNA. TRBV21-1 is reported as a pseudogene. The CDR3 spans 16 residues. In DNA form, the CDR3 reads TGTGCCAGCAGCAACGGTGGGACAACGGTGAACACTGAAGCTTTCTTT. Its protein product is CASSNGGTTVNTEAFF.

This clone was detected only a few times. The CDR3 DNA reads as TGTGCCAGCAGTTGGGACAGGGGCGGCACTGAAGCTTTCTTT. The encoded protein is CASSWDRGGTEAFF. The rearrangement links TRBV11-2 to TRBJ1-1; 10 nucleotides align to TRBD1. The germline CDR1 and CDR2 sequences are SGHAT and FQNNGV. This CDR3 spans 14 amino acids. Losses at the gene ends were 6 bases for V and 4 bases for J; bases not matched to a gene: 5.

The chain links TRBV19 to TRBJ2-1; possibly TRBD1 for D (5 bases). Trimming took 0 bases from V and 6 from J, leaving 18 bases between them. The V gene's germline CDR1 is LNHDA and CDR2 SQIVND (reference sequence). The CDR3 extends over 17 amino acids. The CDR3 spells CASSIEDIGLRRNEQFF. The CDR3 nucleotides read TGTGCCAGTAGTATAGAGGACATCGGGCTACGGCGCAATGAGCAGTTCTTC. The entire variable domain, with the rest obtained from reference TRBV19 and TRBJ2-1, is as follows: DGGITQSPKYLFRKEGQNVTLSCEQNLNHDAMYWYRQDPGQGLRLIYYSQIVNDFQKGDIAEGYSVSREKKESFPLTVTSAQKNPTAFYLCASSIEDIGLRRNEQFFGPGTRLTVL.

The chain couples TRBV19 to TRBJ2-3; no definite D call. CDR1 is LNHDA and CDR2 is SQIVND in the germline V gene (reference sequence). The ends were cut back, 3 bases at V and 2 bases at J, with 9 bases in the middle. This CDR3 contains 14 residues. This CDR3 is CASSMTSNTDTQYF. The CDR3, as DNA: TGTGCCAGTAGTATGACATCAAACACAGATACGCAGTATTTT.

J is TRBJ2-5 and V is TRBV28, with 8 bases aligning to TRBD1. Germline V gene sequence: CDR1 MDHEN, CDR2 SYDVKM. The CDR3 covers 14 residues. Germline trimming cut 6 bases from V and 4 bases from J; bases unmatched to any gene: 7. For the CDR3, the DNA is TGTGCCAGCAGCCCCCGACAGGGGAGAGAGACCCAGTACTTC. As protein: CASSPRQGRETQYF.

The chain uses TRBV4-2 and TRBJ2-3; the D is unclear. The V end was cut by 0 bases, the J end by 6 bases, with 7 bases between. Germline CDR1 is LGHNA and CDR2 is YNFKEQ. CDR3 length equals 13 residues. DNA of the CDR3: TGTGCCAGCAGCCAAGATGTTTATGATACGCAGTATTTT. This codes for CASSQDVYDTQYF.

The gene calls are TRBV28 and TRBJ2-7; 7 positions match TRBD1. The CDR3 runs to 15 residues. The V segment lost 1 base and the J segment 0 bases; nucleotides outside the gene matches: 3. The germline V gene has CDR1 MDHEN and CDR2 SYDVKM. The CDR3 here is CASSLYRGPSYEQYF. CDR3 DNA: TGTGCCAGCAGTTTATATAGGGGGCCCTCCTACGAGCAGTACTTC. The full variable domain, completed using reference TRBV28 and TRBJ2-7, is DVKVTQSSRYLVKRTGEKVFLECVQDMDHENMFWYRQDPGLGLRLIYFSYDVKMKEKGDIPEGYSVSREKKERFSLILESASTNQTSMYLCASSLYRGPSYEQYFGPGTRLTVT.

This clone has only a few counts. The J gene is TRBJ1-1, the V gene TRBV5-4; weak D call: TRBD1 (6 bases). V was shortened by 4 bases and J by 1 base, with 11 bases between the two germline ends. The CDR3 loop spans 14 amino acids. Per germline, CDR1 SGHNT and CDR2 YYREEE (reference sequence). The CDR3 loop is CASSAGGANTEAFF. The CDR3 DNA reads as TGTGCCAGCAGCGCTGGGGGCGCGAACACTGAAGCTTTCTTT.

The chain employs TRBV5-4 and TRBJ2-3, with 14 bases that match TRBD2. The CDR3 spans 15 residues. The J segment lost 8 bases and the V segment lost 3 bases, leaving 5 bases of the junction unmatched. From germline, CDR1 is SGHNT and CDR2 YYREEE (reference sequence). This chain's CDR3 is CASSSAGLAGGTQYF. CDR3 bases: TGTGCCAGCAGCTCCGCCGGACTAGCGGGAGGTACGCAGTATTTT.

As to this clone: The germline gene is not matched at one end of the junction; a read error may be the cause. Other DNA sequences of this sample code for an identical CDR3. The chain has TRBV9 and TRBJ2-1; D not certain. CDR1 is SGDLS and CDR2 is YYNGEE in the germline V gene. There are 10 residues in the CDR3. The CDR3 DNA is TGTGCTAGCACGGACAATGAGCAGTTCTTC. Its translation is CASTDNEQFF.

V usage is TRBV7-3 and J usage is TRBJ2-5, with D hard to call. Looked up from germline, CDR1 is SGHTA and CDR2 is FQGTGA. The V and J ends lost 8 bases and 2 bases respectively, with 12 bases between them. The CDR3 is made up of 13 amino acids. The CDR3 region is CASSQAPQETQYF. Here the CDR3 DNA reads TGTGCCAGCTCGCAGGCCCCACAAGAGACCCAGTACTTC.

The rearrangement links TRBV11-2 to TRBJ2-7, with a possible D match to TRBD1 (6 bases). Germline V gives CDR1 SGHAT, CDR2 FQNNGV. CDR3 length equals 15 residues. V lost 2 bases to trimming and J lost 3 bases, with 14 bases between them. The CDR3 bases are TGTGCCAGCAGCTTATCCCCGGACAGCTTCTACGAGCAGTACTTC. Its translation: CASSLSPDSFYEQYF.

This clone was counted a single time. The chain employs TRBV7-2 and TRBJ2-7; TRBD1 matches at 9 bases. Germline-derived CDR1 and CDR2 are SGHTA and FQGNSA. V shed 0 bases, J shed 2 bases, and the junction held 8 bases outside the gene matches. This CDR3 has 17 amino acids. This CDR3 is CASSLAPWRTGAYEQYF. CDR3 nucleotides: TGTGCCAGCAGCTTAGCGCCGTGGAGGACAGGGGCCTACGAGCAGTACTTC.

This chain uses TRBV9 with TRBJ2-5, with D possibly being TRBD1 (6 bases). Germline values: CDR1 SGDLS, CDR2 YYNGEE. The CDR3 is made up of 14 amino acids. V was shortened by 0 bases and J by 5 bases, with 11 bases between the two germline ends. CDR3 coding DNA: TGTGCCAGCAGCGTAGCTCCAAGGGGGGAGACCCAGTACTTC. Its translation: CASSVAPRGETQYF.

The gene calls are TRBV28 and TRBJ1-4; perhaps TRBD1 as D (5 bases). Trimming stripped 2 bases from V and 8 bases from J, with 9 bases between. Looked up from germline, CDR1 is MDHEN and CDR2 is SYDVKM. This CDR3 comprises 13 residues. This CDR3 is CASSLQGYEKLFF. The CDR3 nucleotides read TGTGCCAGCAGTTTACAGGGTTACGAAAAACTGTTTTTT.